Each of the 27 T cell receptor beta chains below was sequenced from the same sample in a study of T-cell reconstitution after alpha-beta-depleted transplantation in children. As it was prepared, the TCRbeta library received unique molecular identifiers. TCRdb ran MiXCR on the PCR reads and lists one entry per CDR3 protein. Of some 200,000 distinct CDR3 sequences in the sample, 6.3% were seen once. Sample: PBMCs, taken before TCRalphabeta/CD19-depleted stem cell transplant. The receptors derive from a girl less than two years old with combined immunodeficiency, due to receive a stem cell transplant.

Many counts were recorded for this clonotype. The genes are TRBV10-3 and TRBJ2-5; TRBD1 might be the D (6 bases). The germline CDR1 and CDR2 sequences are ENHRY and SYGVKD. The CDR3 spans 15 residues. Trimming cost V 5 bases and J 1 base, with 14 bases left between them. CDR3 coding DNA: TGTGCCATCAGTCCAGACAGGCAGTTCCAAGAGACCCAGTACTTC. This encodes CAISPDRQFQETQYF.

This clonotype was counted many times. This rearrangement joins TRBV28 to TRBJ2-7; TRBD2 agrees at 15 bases. The CDR3 has 16 amino acids. The J segment lost 5 bases and the V segment lost 8 bases, leaving 10 bases of the junction unmatched. Germline-derived CDR1 and CDR2 are MDHEN and SYDVKM. For the CDR3, the DNA is TGTGCCAGCCCTCCGGGACTAGCGGGAGGAAGGGACGAGCAGTACTTC. This translates into CASPPGLAGGRDEQYF.

Many counts were recorded for this clonotype. One end of the junction does not line up with germline, which may come from a read error. This chain links TRBV29-1 with TRBJ2-1; D unresolved. CDR1 and CDR2 from the germline V gene are SQVTM and ANQGSEA. CDR3 length: 15 amino acids. CDR3 region: CSVGLFVLSHNEQFF. The CDR3 nucleotides are TGCAGCGTAGGCCTCTTCGTCCTCTCCCACAATGAGCAGTTCTTC.

This clonotype was recorded many times. The genes are TRBV9 and TRBJ2-1; D ambiguous. The CDR3 extends over 13 amino acids. Germline CDR1 and CDR2: SGDLS and YYNGEE. With 0 bases removed from V and 8 bases from J, the gap between germline ends came to 9 bases. Here the CDR3 DNA reads TGTGCCAGCAGCGTAGGAGGCAATGATGAGCAGTTCTTC. This sequence encodes CASSVGGNDEQFF. The entire variable domain, with the rest obtained from reference TRBV9 and TRBJ2-1, is as follows: DSGVTQTPKHLITATGQRVTLRCSPRSGDLSVYWYQQSLDQGLQFLIQYYNGEERAKGNILERFSAQQFPDLHSELNLSSLELGDSALYFCASSVGGNDEQFFGPGTRLTVL.

This clonotype was seen many times. This rearrangement joins TRBV20-1 to TRBJ2-7; 9 bases map to TRBD2. V lost 3 bases and J lost 5; bases outside the gene matches: 11. CDR3 length: 15 residues. Germline CDR1 is DFQATT and CDR2 is SNEGSKA (reference sequence). This CDR3 is CSASSATSGFNEQYF. CDR3 coding DNA: TGCAGTGCTAGTTCCGCGACTAGCGGTTTTAACGAGCAGTACTTC.

This clonotype was counted at least ten times. The genes are TRBV29-1 and TRBJ2-1; D might be TRBD2 (6 bases). Germline loops: CDR1 SQVTM, CDR2 ANQGSEA. This CDR3 spans 13 amino acids. CDR3 in amino acids: CSGRGVQYNEQFF. The CDR3 bases are TGCAGTGGGCGCGGGGTACAATACAATGAGCAGTTCTTC.

This clonotype came up many times. The V gene is TRBV28, the J gene TRBJ2-1, with a possible D match to TRBD2 (6 bases). CDR1 is MDHEN and CDR2 is SYDVKM in the germline V gene. Trimming left V 4 bases short and J 3 bases short, with 16 bases between. This CDR3 is built from 16 residues. The CDR3: CASSSIAVKLYNEQFF. Here the CDR3 DNA reads TGTGCCAGCAGTTCTATAGCGGTCAAACTCTACAATGAGCAGTTCTTC.

This clonotype appeared many times. This sequence joins TRBV7-9 and TRBJ1-3; tentatively, D is TRBD1 (5 bases). This CDR3 spans 13 amino acids. Trimming left V 6 bases short and J 3 bases short, with 9 bases between. Germline loops: CDR1 SEHNR, CDR2 FQNEAQ (reference sequence). Here the CDR3 reads CASSGQNGNTIYF. As DNA, the CDR3 is TGTGCCAGCAGTGGACAAAATGGAAACACCATATATTTT.

This clonotype came up a few times. This sequence joins TRBV20-1 and TRBJ2-2, with 9 bases matching TRBD1. Germline V gives CDR1 DFQATT, CDR2 SNEGSKA (reference sequence). The CDR3 length is 14 residues. V shed 6 bases and J 0 bases; nucleotides not matched to a gene: 2. The CDR3 DNA is TGCAGTGCGTGGGACAGGGCGAACACCGGGGAGCTGTTTTTT. Protein: CSAWDRANTGELFF.

There are many counts of this clonotype. The chain uses TRBV7-9 and TRBJ1-5; 7 positions match TRBD1. This CDR3 spans 16 amino acids. Germline loops: CDR1 SEHNR, CDR2 FQNEAQ (reference sequence). V was clipped by 3 bases and J by 4 bases; unmatched bases: 9. DNA of the CDR3: TGTGCCAGCAGCTTTGGGGCCGGACAGGAAAATCAGCCCCAGCATTTT. Amino acids: CASSFGAGQENQPQHF. Full variable domain (outside the CDR3, taken from reference TRBV7-9 and TRBJ1-5): DTGVSQNPRHKITKRGQNVTFRCDPISEHNRLYWYRQTLGQGPEFLTYFQNEAQLEKSRLLSDRFSAERPKGSFSTLEIQRTEQGDSAMYLCASSFGAGQENQPQHFGDGTRLSIL.

This clonotype was detected ten times or more. V is TRBV20-1 and J is TRBJ1-1; the match to TRBD1 covers 7 bases. The CDR3 has 12 amino acids. Losses at the gene ends were 5 bases for V and 7 bases for J; bases not matched to a gene: 7. CDR1 DFQATT and CDR2 SNEGSKA come from the germline V gene (reference sequence). The CDR3 protein is CSAGGTDLEAFF. The CDR3 nucleotides read TGCAGTGCTGGAGGGACAGACCTTGAAGCTTTCTTT.

This clonotype has a single count. Being one base from a much bigger clone, this may be a read error. The chain links TRBV29-1 to TRBJ2-5, with 9 nucleotides matching TRBD2. J gave up 1 base and V 1 base, and 10 bases lay outside the gene matches. The CDR3 consists of 17 residues. The germline V gene encodes CDR1 SQVTM and CDR2 ANQGSEA. CDR3 sequence reads: CSVEGDTSGFFQETQYF. The DNA for the CDR3 is TGCAGCGTTGAAGGGGATACTAGCGGGTTCTTCCAAGAGACCCAGTACTTC.

The J gene is TRBJ2-1, the V gene TRBV10-3; 14 bases are shared with TRBD2. CDR3 length equals 17 residues. Germline CDR1 reads ENHRY; CDR2 reads SYGVKD. V gave up 0 bases and J gave up 8 bases; unmatched junction bases: 6. The CDR3 DNA reads TGTGCCATCAGTGAGTCGGGGACTAGCGGGAGTCAGTATGAGCAGTTCTTC. It is translated as CAISESGTSGSQYEQFF.

This clonotype was detected many times. The chain combines TRBV7-9 with TRBJ2-3; no firm D call. CDR3 size: 12 residues. Trimming left V 5 bases short and J 3 bases short, with 6 bases between. Germline V gene data show CDR1 as SEHNR and CDR2 as FQNEAQ (reference sequence). The chain's CDR3 is CASSIGTDTQYF. CDR3 nucleotides: TGTGCCAGCAGCATTGGGACAGATACGCAGTATTTT.

This clonotype has at least ten counts. V gene TRBV4-1 combines with J gene TRBJ2-1, with a possible D match to TRBD2 (5 bases). The germline gives CDR1 MGHRA, CDR2 YSYEKL. The V and J ends lost 2 bases and 9 bases respectively, with 11 bases between them. The CDR3 is made up of 13 amino acids. The CDR3 sequence: CASSQYLAGEQFF. DNA of the CDR3: TGCGCCAGCAGCCAATATCTAGCCGGTGAGCAGTTCTTC.

This clonotype was detected ten times or more. The gene calls are TRBV7-3 and TRBJ2-7; D unclear. The CDR3 covers 17 residues. Germline CDR1 and CDR2: SGHTA and FQGTGA. V was shortened by 2 bases and J by 0 bases, with 17 bases between the two germline ends. As DNA, the CDR3 is TGTGCCAGCAGCTTAGTAGCAGCACCGCTACCCTCCTACGAGCAGTACTTC. Residues: CASSLVAAPLPSYEQYF.

This clonotype showed up many times. The chain has TRBV18 and TRBJ2-3; the D gene is possibly TRBD2 (6 bases). CDR3 length: 16 residues. CDR1 is KGHSH and CDR2 is LQKENI in the germline V gene. Trimming left V 8 bases short and J 0 bases short, with 18 bases between. CDR3 sequence (DNA): TGTGCCAGCCCGCCCCGGCCTAGCGATAGCACAGATACGCAGTATTTT. This sequence encodes CASPPRPSDSTDTQYF.

This clonotype was counted ten times or more. The genes are TRBV5-6 and TRBJ2-7; D unclear. The germline V gene encodes CDR1 SGHDT and CDR2 YYEEEE. V was trimmed by 0 bases and J by 5 bases, leaving 9 bases between them. The CDR3 is 13 residues long. The DNA of the CDR3 is TGTGCCAGCAGCTTGGGGGGTCAGAACGAGCAGTACTTC. Translated, it gives CASSLGGQNEQYF.

In this sample, this clonotype turned up many times. V is TRBV19 and J is TRBJ2-7; 7 bases line up with TRBD1. Germline loops: CDR1 LNHDA, CDR2 SQIVND (reference sequence). The CDR3 contains 15 residues. After removal of 5 bases from V and 2 bases from J, the junction contained 9 bases not matched to a gene. The CDR3 nucleotides are TGTGCCAGTAGTCCAGAGGACAGGCTTACCTACGAGCAGTACTTC. It translates to CASSPEDRLTYEQYF.

This clonotype was observed at least ten times. The chain uses TRBV20-1 and TRBJ1-2; D gene ambiguous. In germline, CDR1 is DFQATT, CDR2 SNEGSKA (reference sequence). V lost 2 bases, J lost 6 bases, and 40 bases lay in between. This CDR3 contains 22 residues. The CDR3 spells CSARSLSYGGDKPLGKHNGYTF. CDR3 DNA: TGCAGTGCTAGATCCCTCTCTTATGGAGGTGACAAACCTCTAGGGAAACACAATGGCTACACCTTC.

This chain connects TRBV5-1 to TRBJ2-3; 11 bases align to TRBD2. Germline CDR1 SGHRS, CDR2 YFSETQ. V was clipped by 0 bases and J by 5 bases; unmatched bases: 5. There are 16 residues in the CDR3. The CDR3 nucleotides read TGCGCCAGCAGCTTGGGACTAGCGGGGTATGAAGATACGCAGTATTTT. This encodes CASSLGLAGYEDTQYF.

The sample holds many counts of this clonotype. The genes are TRBV12-3 or TRBV12-4 and TRBJ2-5; tentatively, D is TRBD2 (6 bases). The CDR3 is 13 residues long. Trimming removed 5 bases at V and 5 bases at J, with 12 bases between. The CDR3 DNA follows: TGTGCCAGCAGTCGGGACTTGATGGAGACCCAGTACTTC. Its protein is CASSRDLMETQYF.

This clonotype has a count of ten or more. The chain joins TRBV20-1 to TRBJ2-7; D is undetermined. The germline V and J ends were trimmed by 1 base and 5 bases, with 15 bases remaining between them. The CDR3 spans 14 residues. Germline CDR1 DFQATT, CDR2 SNEGSKA (reference sequence). In DNA form, the CDR3 reads TGCAGTGCTAGAGTCACGCCATGGCCCGACGAGCAGTACTTC. Residues: CSARVTPWPDEQYF.

This clonotype was seen at least ten times. The chain joins TRBV2 to TRBJ2-2, with D perhaps matching TRBD1 or TRBD2 (5 bases each). This CDR3 has 12 residues. Germline V CDR1 and CDR2: SNHLY, FYNNEI. CDR3 residues: CAIGTGTGELFF. In nucleotides, the CDR3 is TGTGCGATTGGGACGGGCACCGGGGAGCTGTTTTTT.

This clonotype was picked up many times. The chain recombines TRBV6-5 with TRBJ1-5; no definite D call. Trimming removed 5 bases from V and 5 bases from J, with 16 bases in between. This CDR3 spans 15 amino acids. From germline, CDR1 is MNHEY and CDR2 SVGAGI. This CDR3 is CASSITPASDQPQHF. CDR3 nucleotide sequence: TGTGCCAGCAGTATCACACCCGCAAGCGATCAGCCCCAGCATTTT.

To note about this clonotype: A much larger clonotype is one base distant, so this may be a read error. The chain is built from TRBV12-3 or TRBV12-4 and TRBJ2-2; maybe TRBD2 (5 bases). The length of the CDR3 is 18 residues. The chain's CDR3 is CTSSLARLNLADTGELFF. For the CDR3, the DNA is TGTACCAGCAGTTTAGCGCGGTTGAACCTGGCCGACACCGGGGAGCTGTTTTTT.

This clonotype was picked up many times. An end of the junction does not agree with germline; a read error may underlie this. This sequence joins TRBV7-9 and TRBJ2-7, with 9 bases that match TRBD2. CDR1 is SEHNR, CDR2 FQNEAQ, per germline (reference sequence). The CDR3 covers 14 residues. The CDR3 DNA is TGTGCCAGCAGCATAGCGGGAGCTCTCTACGAGCAGTACTTC. Residues: CASSIAGALYEQYF.